This T cell receptor beta chain was identified during a study of cytomegalovirus exposure and HLA in healthy donors. Both 60 Vbeta primers and 13 Jbeta primers went into the PCR. The assay was immunoSEQ multiplex PCR, and TCRdb's table has in-frame clones only and misses some. The table has 100,000 to 150,000 clones, around 72% seen once. The CDR3 totals 15 residues. The V gene lost 4 bases and the J gene lost 1 base, with 12 bases spanning the gap. Germline values: CDR1 SGHRS, CDR2 YFSETQ. Comment on this clone: Other DNA sequences in this specimen translate into the identical CDR3.

The rearrangement uses TRBV5-1 and TRBJ2-1; D possibly corresponds to TRBD2 (5 bases). Sequenced input: PBMCs. This sequence was found in a woman aged 18-35 years in good health and CMV-seronegative. CDR3 nucleotide sequence: TGCGCCAGCAGCCCGAGCGGTATTTCCTACAATGAGCAGTTCTTC. It specifies CASSPSGISYNEQFF.